The 6 T cell receptor beta chains listed next were all sequenced from one sample in a study of OX40 agonist ivuxolimab in advanced cancers. Measured with immunoSEQ multiplex PCR; TCRdb has only the in-frame clones, and not every one. The table records 25,000 to 35,000 clones, approximately 84% of them present only once. The material sequenced was CD4+ or CD8+ T cells sorted from blood, taken in a trial of the OX40 agonist ivuxolimab. Every receptor here comes from an adult with an advanced solid tumor such as melanoma, head and neck, liver or kidney cancer.

V usage is TRBV5-1 and J usage is TRBJ2-2, with 8 bases that match TRBD2. The CDR3 is 16 amino acids. Trimming cost V 7 bases and J 4 bases; bases outside gene matches: 12. CDR1 is SGHRS, CDR2 YFSETQ, per germline. Here the CDR3 DNA reads TGCGCCAGCCTACAACAAAGCGGGAGACCCACCGGGGAGCTGTTTTTT. Translation gives CASLQQSGRPTGELFF.

This clone was picked up many times. In DNA form, the CDR3 reads TGCGCCAGCAGCCAAGAATGGCCCCACGAGGGGGAGACCCAGTACTTC. Its translation is CASSQEWPHEGETQYF. The chain employs TRBV4-1 and TRBJ2-5; possibly TRBD1 or TRBD2 for D (5 bases each). This CDR3 comprises 16 residues. Germline V gene sequence: CDR1 MGHRA, CDR2 YSYEKL. The germline V and J ends were trimmed by 0 bases and 5 bases, with 16 bases remaining between them.

The J gene is TRBJ2-2, the V gene TRBV6-5; D gene ambiguous. The ends were cut back, 9 bases at V and 7 bases at J, with 6 bases in the middle. The germline V gene has CDR1 MNHEY and CDR2 SVGAGI. CDR3 length equals 10 residues. CDR3 region: CASGYGELFF. The DNA of the CDR3 is TGTGCCAGTGGATACGGGGAGCTGTTTTTT.

The chain carries TRBV6-1 and TRBJ2-1; 9 bases map to TRBD2. V shed 7 bases and J 6 bases; nucleotides not matched to a gene: 7. Germline V gives CDR1 MNHNS, CDR2 SASEGT. The CDR3 is 14 residues long. This chain's CDR3 is CASTGGRALNEQFF. As DNA, the CDR3 is TGTGCCAGCACCGGCGGGAGGGCCCTCAATGAGCAGTTCTTC.

The chain carries TRBV9 and TRBJ2-2, with D perhaps given as TRBD1 or TRBD2 (6 bases each). With 0 bases removed from V and 5 bases from J, the gap between germline ends came to 14 bases. Germline V gene sequence: CDR1 SGDLS, CDR2 YYNGEE. This CDR3 spans 16 amino acids. Written as DNA, the CDR3 is TGTGCCAGCAGCGTAGATAGCGGAGGGGGAACCGGGGAGCTGTTTTTT. Its protein product is CASSVDSGGGTGELFF. Full variable domain (remainder filled in from reference TRBV9 and TRBJ2-2): DSGVTQTPKHLITATGQRVTLRCSPRSGDLSVYWYQQSLDQGLQFLIQYYNGEERAKGNILERFSAQQFPDLHSELNLSSLELGDSALYFCASSVDSGGGTGELFFGEGSRLTVL.

At least ten counts were recorded for this clone. The rearrangement joins TRBV28 to TRBJ2-2; TRBD1 matches at 7 bases. V dropped 7 bases and J dropped 3; count of bases not matched to a gene: 2. The CDR3 has 13 residues. Germline loops: CDR1 MDHEN, CDR2 SYDVKM. The CDR3 is CASNQGDTGELFF. CDR3 DNA sequence: TGTGCCAGCAACCAGGGGGACACCGGGGAGCTGTTTTTT.